The 9 T cell receptor beta chains given below trace back to one sample, sequenced in a study of regulatory T cells after allogeneic stem cell transplantation. The TCR beta CDR3 region was amplified from SMARTer RACE cDNA made from RNA. TCRdb used MiXCR to reprocess the 5' RACE reads, holding one entry per CDR3 protein. The sample includes approximately 4,600 distinct CDR3 sequences, around 95% seen only once; the top ten take 40%. Source: sorted CD4+ T cells from blood (whether regulatory or conventional is not recorded), taken 30 days after allogeneic stem cell transplant. The receptor source for this set is a human patient who had an allogeneic stem cell transplant, so the T cells may come from the graft donor.

Remarks on this clonotype: A read error is likely, as this CDR3 ends without the conserved phenylalanine or tryptophan. The J gene is TRBJ1-2, the V gene TRBV29-1; D might be TRBD1 (6 bases). This CDR3 has 13 amino acids. The ends were cut back, 7 bases at V and 7 bases at J, with 19 bases in the middle. Germline CDR1 reads SQVTM; CDR2 reads ANQGSEA. In DNA form, the CDR3 reads TGCAGCGGGTATGGGGGGCCTGGGGCTGGCTACACCGTC. Translated, it gives CSGYGGPGAGYTV.

The gene calls are TRBV20-1 and TRBJ1-5, with D hard to call. The J call may be mistaken, given a closer DNA end match to TRBJ2-3. The germline gives CDR1 DFQATT, CDR2 SNEGSKA (reference sequence). The CDR3 covers 14 residues. CDR3: CSASWGMGSHPQYF. CDR3 bases: TGCAGTGCTAGTTGGGGAATGGGCAGTCATCCCCAGTATTTT.

Worth noting for this clonotype: Without the conserved terminal phenylalanine or tryptophan, this CDR3 likely stems from a read error. The DNA is omitted, as the CDR3 cannot be located on it reliably, and the CDR3 follows TCRdb's listing. This chain joins TRBV7-3 and TRBJ2-1; no DNA check was done on the table's D call, TRBD2. The germline CDR1 and CDR2 sequences are SGHTA and FQGTGA. The CDR3 contains 15 residues when both ends are counted. The CDR3 sequence: CASSLTGPYYNEQFC.

About this clonotype: One end of the junction is discordant with germline, which a read error may explain. V gene TRBV5-5 combines with J gene TRBJ2-1, with D possibly being TRBD2 (6 bases). The CDR3 has 16 amino acids. The germline V gene has CDR1 SGHKS and CDR2 YYEKEE (reference sequence). The CDR3 here is CASSWVARGPYNEQFF. The DNA of the CDR3 is TGTGCCAGTAGCTGGGTCGCGCGGGGCCCGTACAATGAGCAGTTCTTC.

Of note for this clonotype: In this CDR3 the conserved last residue, phenylalanine or tryptophan, is missing, so a read error is likely. The limits of the CDR3 on the DNA are not certain, so only TCRdb's listed CDR3 is given. The rearrangement joins TRBV5-1 to TRBJ2-1; TRBD2 was called by the table and not checked on the DNA. From its first to its last residue, the CDR3 has 18 amino acids. From germline, CDR1 is SGHRS and CDR2 YFSETQ. The chain's CDR3 is CASSLGTSGSISYNEKFC.

Here the CDR3 DNA reads TGTGCCAGCAGTCCAGCGCACGGGCACGAGGACCAGTACTTC. Its translation: CASSPAHGHEDQYF. V usage is TRBV6-5 and J usage is TRBJ2-5; the D is unclear. Germline loops: CDR1 MNHEY, CDR2 SVGAGI. V was trimmed by 5 bases and J by 10 bases, leaving 20 bases between them. The CDR3 spans 14 residues.

Notes on this clonotype: This CDR3 is missing its conserved last phenylalanine or tryptophan, likely due to a read error. The DNA is left out, because the CDR3 cannot be placed on it with certainty; the CDR3 is given as TCRdb lists it. The rearrangement links TRBV2 to TRBJ1-1; the table's D call of TRBD1 was not tested on the DNA. Per the germline V gene, CDR1 is SNHLY and CDR2 is FYNNEI. Counting both end residues, the CDR3 totals 14 amino acids. The CDR3 here is CASSFDRWDKEAYY.

Comment on this clonotype: A read error may produce the germline difference seen at one junction end. This chain joins TRBV5-1 and TRBJ2-7, with 7 bases lining up with TRBD2. The J call may be in error: the DNA end matches TRBJ2-1 better. Germline CDR1 is SGHRS and CDR2 is YFSETQ. The CDR3 totals 16 residues. DNA of the CDR3: TGCGTCAGCAAACCGGGGACTAACTGGAACTACTACGCGCAGTTCTTC. This translates into CVSKPGTNWNYYAQFF.

V is TRBV18 and J is TRBJ1-2, with TRBD1 identical over 10 bases. CDR1 and CDR2 from the germline V gene are KGHSH and LQKENI. CDR3 length equals 14 residues. Trimming at V came to 8 bases and at J to 7 bases, leaving 10 bases not matched to a gene. The CDR3 DNA reads TGTGCCAGCACTGTCTCGGACAGGGGGACTGGCTACACCTTC. This gives the protein CASTVSDRGTGYTF. Based on the CDR3 plus reference TRBV18 and TRBJ1-2, the full variable domain is NAGVMQNPRHLVRRRGQEARLRCSPMKGHSHVYWYRQLPEEGLKFMVYLQKENIIDESGMPKERFSAEFPKEGPSILRIQQVVRGDSAAYFCASTVSDRGTGYTFGSGTRLTVV.